Here is one TCR beta chain with its context. This table comes from immunoSEQ multiplex PCR, and its TCRdb copy is limited to in-frame clones, with some not included. The sample holds 150,000 to 200,000 clones, 90% to 95% seen once. The sample comes from a study of control samples from healthy donors and cancer patients. The sequenced sample consisted of blood. The receptor was isolated from a woman aged 18 to 35 in good health.

CDR3 DNA: TGTGCCAGCAGCGACGGACTAGGTTACGAGCAGTACTTC. This sequence encodes CASSDGLGYEQYF. This rearrangement joins TRBV6-2 or TRBV6-3 to TRBJ2-7; TRBD2 matches at 7 bases. CDR3 length equals 13 residues. Trimming cost V 6 bases and J 4 bases; bases outside gene matches: 6. The germline V gene has CDR1 MNHEY and CDR2 SVGEGT.